The 22 T cell receptor beta chains listed next were all sequenced from one sample in a study of shared clonotypes between healthy human individuals (TCRdb year 2020). The protocol used for the library was the immunoSEQ multiplex PCR assay. TCRdb's version of the immuneACCESS table is confined to in-frame rearrangements and falls short of the full clone set. An unresolved V gene accounts for under half of the shortfall where checked; the remainder is of unknown origin. The sample table lists 650,000 to 800,000 clones, over 55% of them with a count of one. Under 2% of the sample is in the top ten clones. The sequenced sample consisted of memory CD4+ T cells sorted from blood. The intended sense of this specimen's cell subset or site label: CD45RA-negative fraction. The receptor set was obtained from a woman aged 25-40 years in good health.

In regard to this clone: Given a much more abundant clone one base away, this may be a read error. The chain uses TRBV27 and TRBJ2-3; D remains ambiguous. The CDR3 has 12 residues. The V gene's germline CDR1 is MNHEY and CDR2 SMNVEV (reference sequence). Trimming cost V 6 bases and J 3 bases, with 7 bases left between them. CDR3 amino acids: CASSSGTDTQYF. Written as DNA, the CDR3 is TGTGCCAGCAGCTCCGGTACAGATACGCAGTATTTT.

The CDR3 DNA reads TGTGCCAGCAGTTCCTTGGGGGTATTTGGTGACGAGCAGTACTTC. This sequence encodes CASSSLGVFGDEQYF. This chain links TRBV6-6 with TRBJ2-7; D assignment may be TRBD1 or TRBD2 (5 bases each). Germline V gene lookup returns CDR1 MNHNY and CDR2 SVGAGI (reference sequence). This CDR3 comprises 15 residues. The V end was cut by 4 bases, the J end by 5 bases, with 18 bases between.

The chain uses TRBV19 and TRBJ1-5; no reliable D call. Germline V CDR1 and CDR2: LNHDA, SQIVND (reference sequence). The length of the CDR3 is 16 residues. V was cut by 6 bases and J by 2 bases, with 17 bases left in between. The CDR3 DNA reads as TGTGCCAGTAGGGGAGGGCCCACCGACCGCAATCAGCCCCAGCATTTT. Residues: CASRGGPTDRNQPQHF.

V and J are TRBV29-1 and TRBJ1-1; no firm D call. CDR3 length equals 14 residues. The V end lost 0 bases, the J end lost 1 base, and 9 bases lay between the germline ends. Germline V gene sequence: CDR1 SQVTM, CDR2 ANQGSEA. The CDR3 region has the DNA TGCAGCGTTGAAGATCAGTCCACGAACACTGAAGCTTTCTTT. It encodes CSVEDQSTNTEAFF.

In its sample, this clone was seen a few times. The chain employs TRBV4-1 and TRBJ2-1; 10 bases match TRBD2. The CDR3 covers 14 residues. Looked up from germline, CDR1 is MGHRA and CDR2 is YSYEKL. V trimming: 2 bases; J trimming: 16 bases; junction bases outside the gene matches: 11. DNA of the CDR3: TGCGCCAGCAGCCAACCAAACCTAGCGGGAGTTCCATTCTTC. It codes for CASSQPNLAGVPFF.

The gene calls are TRBV15 and TRBJ2-7; 9 bases align to TRBD1. V shed 3 bases and J 5 bases; nucleotides not matched to a gene: 5. Germline values: CDR1 LNHNV, CDR2 YYDKDF (reference sequence). This CDR3 spans 14 amino acids. The CDR3 DNA follows: TGTGCCACCAGCAGGGAACAGGGGGCAAACGAGCAGTACTTC. This codes for CATSREQGANEQYF. The variable domain in full, completed from reference TRBV15 and TRBJ2-7, reads DAMVIQNPRYQVTQFGKPVTLSCSQTLNHNVMYWYQQKSSQAPKLLFHYYDKDFNNEADTPDNFQSRRPNTSFCFLDIRSPGLGDTAMYLCATSREQGANEQYFGPGTRLTVT.

As for this clone: Additional DNA sequences in this sample encode the identical CDR3. This chain connects TRBV5-1 to TRBJ2-3; 9 bases match TRBD1. V lost 4 bases and J lost 3; bases outside the gene matches: 6. Germline V gene lookup returns CDR1 SGHRS and CDR2 YFSETQ. There are 15 residues in the CDR3. CDR3 sequence reads: CASSPPGQGTDTQYF. CDR3 DNA: TGCGCCAGCAGCCCTCCGGGACAGGGTACAGATACGCAGTATTTT.

This clone was observed once. The genes are TRBV7-8 and TRBJ2-7; 8 nucleotides align to TRBD2. J lost 5 bases, V lost 4 bases, and 10 bases had no gene match. The germline CDR1 and CDR2 sequences are SGHVS and FQNEAQ. CDR3 length: 15 amino acids. CDR3 in amino acids: CASSWEAGVSNEQYF. In DNA, the CDR3 is TGTGCCAGCAGCTGGGAAGCGGGAGTATCGAACGAGCAGTACTTC.

The CDR3 DNA reads as TGTGCCAGCACCGGGGAAAGGGCCAACGTCCTGACTTTC. Its protein is CASTGERANVLTF. This chain links TRBV5-4 with TRBJ2-6; possible D gene TRBD2, 5 bases. With 6 bases removed from V and 5 bases from J, the gap between germline ends came to 9 bases. The CDR3 covers 13 residues. The germline V gene encodes CDR1 SGHNT and CDR2 YYREEE (reference sequence).

The chain employs TRBV7-9 and TRBJ1-4; a possible D gene is TRBD1 (5 bases). CDR3 length equals 13 residues. Germline CDR1 and CDR2: SEHNR and FQNEAQ (reference sequence). Trimming removed 4 bases at V and 8 bases at J, with 11 bases between. CDR3 region: CASSSTAREKLFF. CDR3 nucleotides: TGTGCCAGCAGCTCGACAGCTCGGGAAAAACTGTTTTTT.

This chain uses TRBV5-1 with TRBJ2-7; 11 bases line up with TRBD2. The CDR3 spans 16 residues. V was pared by 4 bases and J by 3 bases, with 9 bases of the junction left unmatched. Germline V gene lookup returns CDR1 SGHRS and CDR2 YFSETQ. The CDR3 bases are TGCGCCAGCAGCGTACACGGGACTAGCGGAAACTACGAGCAGTACTTC. It translates to CASSVHGTSGNYEQYF.

The chain has TRBV25-1 and TRBJ2-5, with D tentatively TRBD2 (5 bases). The last part of the DNA fits TRBJ2-7 better; the J call may be wrong. The germline V gene encodes CDR1 MGHDK and CDR2 SYGVNS. The CDR3 covers 12 residues. The CDR3 DNA sequence: TGTGCCACCGCCCCCGAGGGCTACGAGCAGTACTTC. Protein sequence: CATAPEGYEQYF.

The rearrangement joins TRBV10-1 to TRBJ2-3; D not certain. This CDR3 has 12 amino acids. V lost 3 bases, J lost 6 bases, and 7 bases lay in between. Germline CDR1 reads WNHNN; CDR2 reads SYGVQD (reference sequence). The CDR3 protein is CASSDMWDTQYF. The CDR3 DNA sequence: TGCGCCAGCAGTGATATGTGGGATACGCAGTATTTT.

Concerning this clone itself: In the same sample, other DNA sequences code for this CDR3. The rearrangement joins TRBV5-1 to TRBJ2-1; 10 bases match TRBD2. CDR1 and CDR2 (germline): SGHRS, YFSETQ. V lost 4 bases to trimming and J lost 4 bases; unmatched junction nucleotides: 5. This CDR3 region has 15 residues. The CDR3, as DNA: TGCGCCAGCAGCCTATCTAGCGGGAGTTACAATGAGCAGTTCTTC. It translates to CASSLSSGSYNEQFF.

V and J are TRBV27 and TRBJ2-2; D uncertain. Germline CDR1 MNHEY, CDR2 SMNVEV (reference sequence). V lost 2 bases and J lost 8, with 3 bases in between. The CDR3 has 11 residues. CDR3 nucleotides: TGTGCCAGCAGTTTAAGTGGGGAGCTGTTTTTT. This sequence encodes CASSLSGELFF.

The gene calls are TRBV5-1 and TRBJ2-3, with 9 bases fitting TRBD1. The CDR3 is 14 amino acids. The junction had 4 bases not matched to a gene; V was cut back by 6 bases and J by 2 bases. CDR1 and CDR2 from the germline V gene are SGHRS and YFSETQ. The CDR3, as DNA: TGCGCCAGCAAGGGACAGGGCTACACAGATACGCAGTATTTT. It yields the protein CASKGQGYTDTQYF.

The chain recombines TRBV5-5 with TRBJ2-7, with 8 bases matching TRBD2. The CDR3 is made up of 15 amino acids. V was clipped by 0 bases and J by 3 bases; unmatched bases: 5. The germline CDR1 and CDR2 sequences are SGHKS and YYEKEE (reference sequence). In DNA form, the CDR3 reads TGTGCCAGCAGCTTGGACCCGACTAGCGACTACGAGCAGTACTTC. Residues: CASSLDPTSDYEQYF.

The chain carries TRBV19 and TRBJ2-2; the match to TRBD1 covers 8 bases. Trimming removed 11 bases from V and 8 bases from J; junction bases left unmatched: 7. Germline V gene data show CDR1 as LNHDA and CDR2 as SQIVND (reference sequence). CDR3 length equals 12 residues. CDR3 DNA: TGTGCCGGCAGACAGGGGATAGGGGAGCTGTTTTTT. Protein: CAGRQGIGELFF.

The CDR3 spells CASSDVGYLPNNEQFF. CDR3 DNA sequence: TGTGCCAGCAGTGACGTCGGCTATCTTCCTAACAATGAGCAGTTCTTC. J is TRBJ2-1 and V is TRBV2, with no clear D. CDR3 length equals 16 residues. The germline V and J ends were trimmed by 3 bases and 5 bases, with 17 bases remaining between them. The germline V gene encodes CDR1 SNHLY and CDR2 FYNNEI.

This chain links TRBV15 with TRBJ2-3; D is undetermined. Germline CDR1 is LNHNV and CDR2 is YYDKDF (reference sequence). The CDR3 has 15 residues. V lost 0 bases, J lost 0 bases, and 7 bases lay in between. This CDR3 reads CATSRDGYSTDTQYF. As DNA, the CDR3 is TGTGCCACCAGCAGAGATGGGTACAGCACAGATACGCAGTATTTT.

CDR3 nucleotides: TGCGCCAGCAGCCCCTCGGGGGGAGCGAACACCGGGGAGCTGTTTTTT. Protein: CASSPSGGANTGELFF. The rearrangement uses TRBV5-1 and TRBJ2-2; TRBD2 matches 7 bases. After removal of 4 bases from V and 0 bases from J, the junction contained 6 bases not matched to a gene. This CDR3 spans 16 amino acids. The germline CDR1 and CDR2 sequences are SGHRS and YFSETQ.

CDR3 DNA: TGTGCCAGCAGCTTAGGGGTCTTCGGGGGCCGGACTGAAGCTTTCTTT. Translating it yields CASSLGVFGGRTEAFF. V and J are TRBV7-2 and TRBJ1-1; TRBD1 might be the D (6 bases). CDR1 and CDR2 (germline): SGHTA, FQGNSA. The CDR3 is made up of 16 amino acids. V gave up 1 base and J gave up 5 bases, with 17 bases separating them.